Included here is one T cell receptor beta chain sequence, with context. Naive CD8 cells, CD45RO-negative and positively selected for CCR7, excluded terminally differentiated effector memory CD45RA+ cells. This CDR3 contains 14 residues. Germline lookup yields CDR1 MNHEY and CDR2 SMNVEV (reference sequence). J was trimmed by 6 bases and V by 5 bases; bases with no gene match: 8. This sample stems from a study of shared clonotypes between healthy human individuals. The overall study: Aged between 18 and 49, the donors were a couple of women and three men. Researchers assigned three CD4 naive, three CD4 memory, two CD8 naive and one CD8 memory plate to each donor.

Profiled with immunoSEQ multiplex PCR; TCRdb holds only in-frame clones, not every one. The sample comprises under 2,000,000 clones, about 95% of which are singletons, and 1.2% rests with the top ten. The TCR was taken from a man aged 18 to 30 in good health. This chain connects TRBV27 to TRBJ2-3; 7 bases are a match to TRBD1. Source material: naive CD8+ T cells sorted from blood. The CDR3 DNA sequence: TGTGCCAGCAGTCCATCGACAGGGTGGGATACGCAGTATTTT. As protein: CASSPSTGWDTQYF.